Listed below are T cell receptor beta chains from one sample, sequenced in a study of vaccination and CD4 T cells after COVID-19. TCRdb ran MiXCR on the PCR reads and lists one entry per CDR3 protein. The repertoire holds roughly 11,000 distinct CDR3 sequences, with around 28% as singletons. What these receptors recognize is not known. Specimen: CD4+ T cells from blood, cultured in vitro. The receptors here all came from a human donor in good health. Each CDR3 is given without its conserved first and last residue. Each record gives: CDR3 protein, J gene, V gene.

ATSSRTGDGGYT	TRBJ1-2	TRBV15
SASPYREGNYGYT	TRBJ1-2	TRBV20-1
SASSSGRVTYNEQF	TRBJ2-1	TRBV20-1
SARGAGDRETQY	TRBJ2-5	TRBV20-1
ATSRGQGQETQY	TRBJ2-5	TRBV15
ASSPWTGTNKNIQY	TRBJ2-4	TRBV7-9
ATSAGSGANVLT	TRBJ2-6	TRBV15
ASSAGSGANVLT	TRBJ2-6	TRBV6-4
ASSLGLGTGEQY	TRBJ2-7	TRBV7-9
ASSHGDSRYTEAF	TRBJ1-1	TRBV6-1
ASSRGRAQPQH	TRBJ1-5	TRBV19
SARDDGGSYEQY	TRBJ2-7	TRBV20-1
AWTTSWGNEQF	TRBJ2-1	TRBV30
ASSLGGRTGNEQF	TRBJ2-1	TRBV5-1
ASSYGWIFSYEQY	TRBJ2-7	TRBV6-5
ASSQGTAGFGYT	TRBJ1-2	TRBV4-3
SAPSYEYEQY	TRBJ2-7	TRBV20-1
ASSHAEGASFNSPLH	TRBJ1-6	TRBV4-2
ASSREGGLNEQY	TRBJ2-7	TRBV7-9
ASSYDGRYNQPQH	TRBJ1-5	TRBV6-5
ASSLDPVGYNEQF	TRBJ2-1	TRBV11-2
ASTLGNQPQH	TRBJ1-5	TRBV27
ASSPSSVSTYEQY	TRBJ2-7	TRBV7-2
ASSFGVTASEAF	TRBJ1-1	TRBV5-4
ASSVATGTLY	TRBJ1-2	TRBV9
AWSVGTLIVGSPLH	TRBJ1-6	TRBV30
ASTRGQGNTFGYT	TRBJ1-2	TRBV11-2
ASKVNGDTGELF	TRBJ2-2	TRBV6-2/TRBV6-3
ASSSGGSLNYGYT	TRBJ1-2	TRBV7-2
ASSRLAGTTDTQY	TRBJ2-3	TRBV28
ASHPAGGTNYGYT	TRBJ1-2	TRBV7-8
ASSSGRGYEQY	TRBJ2-7	TRBV6-1